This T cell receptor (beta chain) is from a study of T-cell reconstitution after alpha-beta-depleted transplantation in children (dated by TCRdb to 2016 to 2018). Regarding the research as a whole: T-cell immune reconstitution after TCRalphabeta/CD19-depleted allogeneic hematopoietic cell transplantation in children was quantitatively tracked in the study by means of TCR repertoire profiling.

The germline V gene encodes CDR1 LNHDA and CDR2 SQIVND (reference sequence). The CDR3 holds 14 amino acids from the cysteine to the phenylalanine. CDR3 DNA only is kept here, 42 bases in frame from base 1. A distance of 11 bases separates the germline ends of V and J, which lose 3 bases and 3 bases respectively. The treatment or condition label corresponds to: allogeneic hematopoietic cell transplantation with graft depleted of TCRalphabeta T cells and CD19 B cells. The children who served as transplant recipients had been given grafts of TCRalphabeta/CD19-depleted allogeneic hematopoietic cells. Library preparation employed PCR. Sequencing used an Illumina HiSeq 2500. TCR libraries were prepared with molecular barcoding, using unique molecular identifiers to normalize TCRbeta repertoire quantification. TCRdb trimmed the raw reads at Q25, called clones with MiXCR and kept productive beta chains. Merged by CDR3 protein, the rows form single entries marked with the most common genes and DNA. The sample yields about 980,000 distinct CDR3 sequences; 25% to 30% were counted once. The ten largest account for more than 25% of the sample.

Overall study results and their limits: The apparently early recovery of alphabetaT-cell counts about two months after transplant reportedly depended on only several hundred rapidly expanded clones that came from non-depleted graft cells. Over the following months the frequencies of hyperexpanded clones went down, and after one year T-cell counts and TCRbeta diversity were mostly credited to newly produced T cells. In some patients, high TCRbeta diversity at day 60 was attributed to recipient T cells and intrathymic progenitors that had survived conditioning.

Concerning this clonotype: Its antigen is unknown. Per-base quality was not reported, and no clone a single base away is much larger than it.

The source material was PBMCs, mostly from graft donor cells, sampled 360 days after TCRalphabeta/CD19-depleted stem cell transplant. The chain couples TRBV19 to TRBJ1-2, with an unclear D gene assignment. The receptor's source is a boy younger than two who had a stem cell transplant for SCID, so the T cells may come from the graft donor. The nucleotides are TGTGCCAGTAGTATCTTAGCCGCTCACTATGGCTACACCTTC. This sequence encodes CASSILAAHYGYTF.